Listed here are 10 T cell receptor beta chains from one sample, sequenced in a study of shared clonotypes between healthy human individuals. Naivety among CD8 cells was defined by CD45RO negativity and positive CCR7 selection, thereby excluding terminally differentiated effector memory CD45RA+ cells. The method was immunoSEQ multiplex PCR; TCRdb's version includes in-frame clones alone and lacks a portion of them. The sample holds about 2,100,000 clones, just over 90% seen once. Material: naive CD8+ T cells from PBMCs. The origin of the receptors is a man younger than 35 in good health. Some clones in this sample may be carry-over from other donors' samples.

Turning to this clone: Other nucleotide sequences in the sample specify the same CDR3. The V gene is TRBV7-9, the J gene TRBJ1-3; tentative D call: TRBD1 (5 bases). The CDR3 consists of 13 residues. V lost 5 bases to trimming and J lost 4 bases, with 9 bases between them. Germline CDR1 reads SEHNR; CDR2 reads FQNEAQ (reference sequence). The CDR3 DNA follows: TGTGCCAGCAGCGCCGACAGCGGAAACACCATATATTTT. Amino acids: CASSADSGNTIYF. The full variable domain, with the rest looked up from reference TRBV7-9 and TRBJ1-3, is DTGVSQNPRHKITKRGQNVTFRCDPISEHNRLYWYRQTLGQGPEFLTYFQNEAQLEKSRLLSDRFSAERPKGSFSTLEIQRTEQGDSAMYLCASSADSGNTIYFGEGSWLTVV.

The V and J genes are TRBV10-3 and TRBJ1-2; D unresolved. V was pared by 4 bases and J by 5 bases, with 23 bases between. Germline CDR1 ENHRY, CDR2 SYGVKD. The CDR3 consists of 17 residues. The DNA of the CDR3 is TGTGCCATCAGTGCCTTTTCGAGAGACACCCTACTGTATGGCTACACCTTC. It encodes CAISAFSRDTLLYGYTF.

CDR3 region: CASSVGTVEKLFF. The CDR3 coding sequence is TGTGCCAGCAGCGTAGGGACGGTAGAAAAACTGTTTTTT. The V and J genes are TRBV9 and TRBJ1-4, with D unclear. Trimming shortened V by 0 bases and J by 8 bases, and 8 bases separated the two germline ends. The CDR3 runs 13 residues. Germline CDR1 and CDR2: SGDLS and YYNGEE.

The chain recombines TRBV7-8 with TRBJ1-1, with a weak D call TRBD1 (5 bases). CDR1 SGHVS and CDR2 FQNEAQ come from the germline V gene. This CDR3 comprises 14 residues. V lost 6 bases and J 8 bases, leaving 19 bases between the germline ends. The CDR3 spells CASRPWDVSAEAFF. The CDR3 nucleotides read TGTGCCAGCAGACCCTGGGACGTCTCTGCCGAAGCTTTCTTT.

The chain combines TRBV19 with TRBJ2-2; 8 positions match TRBD1. Germline assignment: CDR1 LNHDA and CDR2 SQIVND (reference sequence). With V trimmed by 4 bases and J by 0 bases, 7 bases remained unmatched. The CDR3 runs to 17 residues. The CDR3 nucleotides are TGTGCCAGTAGTACATGGGACAGGCCTTCGAACACCGGGGAGCTGTTTTTT. Residues: CASSTWDRPSNTGELFF. The entire variable domain, with the rest obtained from reference TRBV19 and TRBJ2-2, is as follows: DGGITQSPKYLFRKEGQNVTLSCEQNLNHDAMYWYRQDPGQGLRLIYYSQIVNDFQKGDIAEGYSVSREKKESFPLTVTSAQKNPTAFYLCASSTWDRPSNTGELFFGEGSRLTVL.

This sequence joins TRBV5-6 and TRBJ2-7; D is ambiguous. Germline V gene lookup returns CDR1 SGHDT and CDR2 YYEEEE. The CDR3 spans 12 residues. Trimming shortened V by 1 base and J by 4 bases, and 6 bases separated the two germline ends. CDR3 loop: CASSLFAYEQYF. For the CDR3, the DNA is TGTGCCAGCAGCTTGTTTGCTTACGAGCAGTACTTC.

The chain uses TRBV18 and TRBJ2-2; TRBD2 matches at 10 bases. After removal of 3 bases from V and 1 base from J, the junction contained 2 bases not matched to a gene. The CDR3 extends over 16 amino acids. Per germline, CDR1 KGHSH and CDR2 LQKENI. CDR3 sequence reads: CASSPPSGGNTGELFF. The CDR3 bases are TGTGCCAGCTCACCCCCTAGCGGGGGGAACACCGGGGAGCTGTTTTTT.

The chain uses TRBV6-5 and TRBJ2-2; possible D gene TRBD2, 5 bases. CDR3 length: 15 amino acids. The germline CDR1 and CDR2 sequences are MNHEY and SVGAGI. The V end lost 0 bases, the J end lost 6 bases, and 11 bases lay between the germline ends. For the CDR3, the DNA is TGTGCCAGCAGTTACTCGAACGTCGGGGCCGGGGAGCTGTTTTTT. Translation gives CASSYSNVGAGELFF.

A remark on this clone: The sample has other DNA sequences that encode this CDR3 too. This chain joins TRBV27 and TRBJ2-7, with a weak D call TRBD2 (5 bases). This CDR3 contains 13 residues. Looked up from germline, CDR1 is MNHEY and CDR2 is SMNVEV (reference sequence). Trimming took 4 bases from V and 1 from J, leaving 8 bases between them. The CDR3 DNA reads TGTGCCAGCAGTTCTGGACTGTCCTACGAGCAGTACTTC. Its translation: CASSSGLSYEQYF.

This clone appeared once. The gene calls are TRBV6-5 and TRBJ2-1, with D possibly TRBD2 on 6 matching bases. CDR1 and CDR2 (germline): MNHEY, SVGAGI. The CDR3 is 13 residues long. The V end was cut by 5 bases, the J end by 2 bases, with 7 bases between. CDR3 amino acids: CASSGGTYNEQFF. As DNA, the CDR3 is TGTGCCAGCAGTGGAGGGACCTACAATGAGCAGTTCTTC.